This passage covers 27 T cell receptor beta chains from one sample sequenced in a study of cytomegalovirus exposure and HLA in healthy donors. Method: immunoSEQ multiplex PCR; TCRdb's copy keeps in-frame clones and lacks some. The table has about 190,000 clones, around 86% seen once; the top ten hold almost 1.5%. Sequencing was carried out using PBMCs. These receptors were collected from a woman aged 18-29 years in good health and CMV-seronegative.

The chain has TRBV4-1 and TRBJ1-2; TRBD1 matches 9 bases. Germline loops: CDR1 MGHRA, CDR2 YSYEKL. Trimming cost V 4 bases and J 0 bases; bases outside gene matches: 3. This CDR3 is 15 amino acids long. CDR3: CASSLGQGPNYGYTF. CDR3 bases: TGCGCCAGCAGCCTCGGACAGGGGCCTAACTATGGCTACACCTTC.

In its sample, this clone was seen many times. This rearrangement joins TRBV6-4 to TRBJ2-2; possibly TRBD2 for D (5 bases). Germline V lookup: CDR1 MRHNA, CDR2 SNTAGT. V shed 5 bases and J shed 1 base, with 5 bases lying between them. There are 13 residues in the CDR3. DNA of the CDR3: TGTGCCAGCAGTAGCGGGAACACCGGGGAGCTGTTTTTT. This encodes CASSSGNTGELFF.

This rearrangement joins TRBV27 to TRBJ2-2, with 9 nucleotides matching TRBD1. Germline V gives CDR1 MNHEY, CDR2 SMNVEV (reference sequence). CDR3 length equals 15 residues. Losses at the gene ends were 3 bases for V and 3 bases for J; bases not matched to a gene: 2. CDR3 protein: CASSLTGGHTGELFF. In nucleotides, the CDR3 is TGTGCCAGCAGTTTGACAGGGGGACACACCGGGGAGCTGTTTTTT.

The J gene is TRBJ2-3, the V gene TRBV9; D gene ambiguous. Trimming shortened V by 0 bases and J by 8 bases, and 13 bases separated the two germline ends. Germline V gene data show CDR1 as SGDLS and CDR2 as YYNGEE. The CDR3 extends over 14 amino acids. The CDR3 coding sequence is TGTGCCAGCAGCGTAGTGTGGAGTCAAGGTACGCAGTATTTT. Protein: CASSVVWSQGTQYF.

This clone has more than one count but fewer than ten. This chain uses TRBV19 with TRBJ1-5, with TRBD1 as a possible D gene (6 bases). Deletions cut 5 bases from V and 4 bases from J, with 12 bases between. The CDR3 is 14 residues long. Germline-derived CDR1 and CDR2 are LNHDA and SQIVND (reference sequence). DNA for the CDR3: TGTGCCAGTAGTGAAGGGGGGGGGAATCAGCCCCAGCATTTT. This gives the protein CASSEGGGNQPQHF. Combining the CDR3 with reference TRBV19 and TRBJ1-5 gives the whole variable domain DGGITQSPKYLFRKEGQNVTLSCEQNLNHDAMYWYRQDPGQGLRLIYYSQIVNDFQKGDIAEGYSVSREKKESFPLTVTSAQKNPTAFYLCASSEGGGNQPQHFGDGTRLSIL.

The chain uses TRBV6-5 and TRBJ1-3; tentatively, D is TRBD1 (5 bases). V gave up 4 bases and J gave up 4 bases, with 14 bases separating them. The V gene's germline CDR1 is MNHEY and CDR2 SVGAGI. The CDR3 consists of 15 residues. CDR3 in amino acids: CASSSSGYSGNTIYF. In DNA, the CDR3 is TGTGCCAGCAGTTCATCAGGGTATTCGGGAAACACCATATATTTT.

This clone was counted only a few times. The rearrangement links TRBV6-6 to TRBJ1-2, with 7 bases fitting TRBD1. The length of the CDR3 is 13 residues. Losses at the gene ends were 2 bases for V and 8 bases for J; bases not matched to a gene: 5. CDR1 MNHNY and CDR2 SVGAGI come from the germline V gene (reference sequence). The CDR3 region is CASSYGQERGYTF. CDR3 DNA: TGTGCCAGCAGTTACGGACAGGAGCGCGGCTACACCTTC.

On this clone itself: One junction end disagrees with the germline gene, perhaps due to a read error. V and J are TRBV4-2 and TRBJ2-3, with 7 bases fitting TRBD1. Germline V lookup: CDR1 LGHNA, CDR2 YNFKEQ. The CDR3 loop spans 22 amino acids. The CDR3 DNA reads as TGTGCCAGCAGTCAAGGGGCCGTCCCACAGAGGCACCGGGACAGCCACACAGATACGCAGTATTTT. This translates into CASSQGAVPQRHRDSHTDTQYF.

The chain carries TRBV6-6 and TRBJ1-1; 7 bases are shared with TRBD1. The trim removed 6 bases at V and 7 bases at J, leaving 8 bases unmatched. Germline values: CDR1 MNHNY, CDR2 SVGAGI (reference sequence). This CDR3 is 13 amino acids long. The CDR3 loop reads CASSFSTGVEAFF. CDR3 DNA: TGTGCCAGCAGCTTTTCTACAGGGGTTGAAGCTTTCTTT.

CDR3 in amino acids: CASSSLGLAGTRQETQYF. The CDR3 nucleotides are TGTGCCAGCAGCTCCTTGGGACTAGCGGGAACGCGTCAAGAGACCCAGTACTTC. The V call is TRBV7-9, the J call TRBJ2-5; 13 bases map to TRBD2. Germline V lookup: CDR1 SEHNR, CDR2 FQNEAQ (reference sequence). V lost 4 bases and J lost 2; bases outside the gene matches: 10. The CDR3 consists of 18 residues.

A single count supports this clone. Within the sample, other DNA sequences also encode this same CDR3. The rearrangement joins TRBV9 to TRBJ2-5; the D gene is possibly TRBD2 (6 bases). Trimming cost V 2 bases and J 3 bases, with 8 bases left between them. The CDR3 loop spans 13 amino acids. Germline V gene sequence: CDR1 SGDLS, CDR2 YYNGEE. CDR3 in amino acids: CASSVGGEETQYF. CDR3 DNA sequence: TGTGCCAGCAGCGTGGGGGGTGAAGAGACCCAGTACTTC.

V usage is TRBV6-1 and J usage is TRBJ2-7, with 10 bases identical to TRBD1. The germline CDR1 and CDR2 sequences are MNHNS and SASEGT. V trimming: 5 bases; J trimming: 2 bases; junction bases outside the gene matches: 3. This CDR3 region has 14 residues. The CDR3 coding sequence is TGTGCCAGCAGTCGACAGGGGGCCACCTACGAGCAGTACTTC. Protein product: CASSRQGATYEQYF.

This clone showed up just once. The rearrangement links TRBV4-2 to TRBJ2-1, with D maybe TRBD2 (6 bases). Germline V CDR1 and CDR2: LGHNA, YNFKEQ. CDR3 length equals 16 residues. V was cut by 0 bases and J by 3 bases, with 12 bases left in between. The CDR3 is CASSQESASVYNEQFF. The CDR3 bases are TGTGCCAGCAGCCAAGAGTCGGCTAGCGTCTACAATGAGCAGTTCTTC.

This chain uses TRBV6-1 with TRBJ1-6; D is possibly TRBD1 (5 bases). The length of the CDR3 is 13 residues. The ends were cut back, 3 bases at V and 7 bases at J, with 7 bases in the middle. Germline V gene lookup returns CDR1 MNHNS and CDR2 SASEGT. For the CDR3, the DNA is TGTGCCAGCAGTGACTACAGGAATTCACCCCTCCACTTT. It encodes CASSDYRNSPLHF.

The rearrangement links TRBV7-3 to TRBJ2-3; D remains ambiguous. Germline V gene data show CDR1 as SGHTA and CDR2 as FQGTGA. Trimming pared 1 base from V and 7 bases from J, leaving 9 bases between. The CDR3 has 13 residues. The CDR3 DNA reads TGTGCCAGCAGCTTAAGTGCGGAGCATACGCAGTATTTT. Its protein is CASSLSAEHTQYF.

The chain links TRBV12-5 to TRBJ2-5; tentatively, D is TRBD2 (6 bases). Deletions cut 0 bases from V and 5 bases from J, with 19 bases between. This CDR3 is built from 17 residues. Germline CDR1 is LGHNT and CDR2 is FRNRAP. CDR3 residues: CASGLVGVGGVRETQYF. CDR3 DNA sequence: TGTGCTAGTGGTTTGGTAGGGGTAGGAGGGGTACGGGAGACCCAGTACTTC.

The chain is built from TRBV19 and TRBJ1-4; 7 bases align to TRBD1. The CDR3 length is 15 residues. After removal of 7 bases from V and 8 bases from J, the junction contained 13 bases not matched to a gene. Germline V gene data show CDR1 as LNHDA and CDR2 as SQIVND (reference sequence). The CDR3 region is CASTRRQGWNEKLFF. In DNA, the CDR3 is TGTGCCAGTACCCGCCGACAGGGTTGGAACGAAAAACTGTTTTTT.

V and J are TRBV19 and TRBJ1-2; TRBD1 matches 11 bases. Germline loops: CDR1 LNHDA, CDR2 SQIVND (reference sequence). The V gene end was trimmed by 3 bases and the J gene end by 4 bases; junction bases not matched to a gene: 4. The CDR3 has 15 amino acids. Written as DNA, the CDR3 is TGTGCCAGTAGTATCCCCGGGACAGGGGGCTATGGCTACACCTTC. As protein: CASSIPGTGGYGYTF.

The chain employs TRBV7-2 and TRBJ2-1; possible D gene TRBD2, 8 bases. From germline, CDR1 is SGHTA and CDR2 FQGNSA. Trimming took 1 base from V and 0 from J, leaving 16 bases between them. The CDR3 runs 18 residues. This CDR3 is CASSLVTGGGSSYNEQFF. Written as DNA, the CDR3 is TGTGCCAGCAGCTTAGTGACGGGAGGGGGCAGCTCCTACAATGAGCAGTTCTTC.

V and J are TRBV15 and TRBJ1-1; the D gene is possibly TRBD1 (5 bases). Germline-derived CDR1 and CDR2 are LNHNV and YYDKDF (reference sequence). Trimming cost V 1 base and J 1 base, with 22 bases left between them. The CDR3 contains 19 residues. The CDR3 DNA follows: TGTGCCACCAGCAGAGGCAGGGCCAGGGCCAGCGCCTCGAACACTGAAGCTTTCTTT. The encoded protein is CATSRGRARASASNTEAFF.

The chain recombines TRBV7-8 with TRBJ1-4, with D perhaps TRBD1 (6 bases). CDR3 length equals 15 residues. The V and J ends lost 2 bases and 8 bases respectively, with 15 bases between them. CDR1 and CDR2 (germline): SGHVS, FQNEAQ. The CDR3 reads CASSLSTGRDEKLFF. CDR3 bases: TGTGCCAGCAGCTTATCCACAGGGAGGGACGAAAAACTGTTTTTT.

The chain couples TRBV19 to TRBJ1-1; 8 bases agree with TRBD1. CDR1 is LNHDA, CDR2 SQIVND, per germline (reference sequence). The CDR3 covers 16 residues. The V and J ends lost 5 bases and 0 bases, in that order; junction bases with no gene match: 8. CDR3 sequence (DNA): TGTGCCAGTAGTCGGGACAGGAGGATCTTGAACACTGAAGCTTTCTTT. It specifies CASSRDRRILNTEAFF.

The chain carries TRBV11-3 and TRBJ2-5; D ambiguous. V dropped 5 bases and J dropped 4 bases, with 17 bases sitting between them. The CDR3 runs 15 residues. In germline, CDR1 is SGHNT, CDR2 YENEEA. CDR3 DNA sequence: TGTGCCAGCAGCCAAACTTCCAGGATCCCAGAGACCCAGTACTTC. It codes for CASSQTSRIPETQYF. Full variable domain (rest looked up from reference TRBV11-3 and TRBJ2-5): EAGVVQSPRYKIIEKKQPVAFWCNPISGHNTLYWYLQNLGQGPELLIRYENEEAVDDSQLPKDRFSAERLKGVDSTLKIQPAELGDSAVYLCASSQTSRIPETQYFGPGTRLLVL.

This clone has only a few counts. The CDR3 reads CASSRGGVDSPLHF. The CDR3 coding sequence is TGTGCCAGCAGTCGGGGGGGAGTGGATTCACCCCTCCACTTT. V and J are TRBV6-5 and TRBJ1-6, with D perhaps TRBD1 (5 bases). Germline V lookup: CDR1 MNHEY, CDR2 SVGAGI. V was trimmed by 5 bases and J by 8 bases, leaving 13 bases between them. The CDR3 sequence is 14 residues long.

This clone was seen a few times. The chain recombines TRBV4-1 with TRBJ1-2; 9 nucleotides line up with TRBD1. Germline V gene lookup returns CDR1 MGHRA and CDR2 YSYEKL. The length of the CDR3 is 18 residues. Unmatched junction bases numbered 19, after V lost 4 bases and J lost 7 bases. The CDR3 DNA follows: TGCGCCAGCAGCCCATTCTCCGTAACGACAGGGGGAAGTGGTGGCTACACCTTC. Translating gives CASSPFSVTTGGSGGYTF.

The gene calls are TRBV6-5 and TRBJ1-2; 8 nucleotides line up with TRBD1. Germline CDR1 reads MNHEY; CDR2 reads SVGAGI. CDR3 size: 14 residues. V trimming: 6 bases; J trimming: 8 bases; junction bases outside the gene matches: 11. The CDR3 DNA sequence: TGTGCCAGCAGCCGAACAGACAGGGGCCAAGGCTACACCTTC. Amino acid sequence: CASSRTDRGQGYTF.

The rearrangement joins TRBV13 to TRBJ2-3, with 9 bases aligning to TRBD2. CDR1 PRHDT and CDR2 FYEKMQ come from the germline V gene (reference sequence). Trimming removed 5 bases from V and 4 bases from J; junction bases left unmatched: 10. This CDR3 has 16 residues. The CDR3 DNA sequence: TGTGCCAGCAGCCAGAGGCGGGAGGGCCGGGCAGATACGCAGTATTTT. As protein: CASSQRREGRADTQYF.